This T cell receptor (beta chain) derives from a study of shared clonotypes between healthy human individuals. Each of the donors was a healthy adult who was HIV-negative and had not had a recent acute infection or vaccination. Here immunoSEQ multiplex PCR was the method, and the copy in TCRdb shows in-frame clones only, minus some. The table lists about 300,000 clones, around two thirds of them singletons. This CDR3 spans 15 amino acids. Germline CDR1 and CDR2: PRHDT and FYEKMQ (reference sequence). The J segment lost 7 bases and the V segment lost 5 bases, leaving 8 bases of the junction unmatched.

Material for sequencing was memory CD4+ T cells sorted from blood. Subset specified: CD45RA-negative fraction. The receptor was derived from a young man in good health. The genes are TRBV13 and TRBJ1-6, with 7 positions matching TRBD1. In DNA, the CDR3 is TGTGCCAGCAGCCCAAGACAGGGAGGGAATTCACCCCTCCACTTT. Translating gives CASSPRQGGNSPLHF.